These 5 T cell receptor beta chains originate from one sample sequenced in a study of cytomegalovirus exposure and HLA in healthy donors. The study ran its PCR with 60 Vbeta and 13 Jbeta primers. TCRdb keeps only in-frame clones here, not all; method: immunoSEQ multiplex PCR. The sample yields about 210,000 clones, approximately 86% seen once. The sample was PBMCs. Source of these receptors: a woman aged 25 to 39 in good health and CMV-seronegative.

The chain couples TRBV19 to TRBJ1-5; maybe TRBD1 (6 bases). Trimming stripped 3 bases from V and 4 bases from J, with 13 bases between. CDR3 length: 15 residues. Germline CDR1 reads LNHDA; CDR2 reads SQIVND (reference sequence). DNA for the CDR3: TGTGCCAGTAGTATGGGATACAGGGCAAATCAGCCCCAGCATTTT. Amino acids: CASSMGYRANQPQHF.

This chain connects TRBV6-1 to TRBJ2-3; D not resolved. With 7 bases removed from V and 6 bases from J, the gap between germline ends came to 11 bases. Germline CDR1 is MNHNS and CDR2 is SASEGT. The CDR3 runs 12 residues. CDR3: CASTPLADTQYF. The CDR3, as DNA: TGTGCCAGCACCCCACTCGCGGATACGCAGTATTTT.

This chain joins TRBV5-1 and TRBJ1-1, with 8 bases matching TRBD1. The ends lost 7 bases at V and 0 bases at J; junction bases unmatched: 11. Germline values: CDR1 SGHRS, CDR2 YFSETQ. The CDR3 covers 16 residues. The CDR3: CASRKGQVFLNTEAFF. The CDR3 DNA sequence: TGCGCCAGCCGGAAGGGACAGGTCTTCTTGAACACTGAAGCTTTCTTT. Using reference TRBV5-1 and TRBJ1-1 for the parts outside the CDR3, the full variable domain is KAGVTQTPRYLIKTRGQQVTLSCSPISGHRSVSWYQQTPGQGLQFLFEYFSETQRNKGNFPGRFSGRQFSNSRSEMNVSTLELGDSALYLCASRKGQVFLNTEAFFGQGTRLTVV.

This chain uses TRBV19 with TRBJ2-1; 7 nucleotides agree with TRBD2. The V and J ends lost 5 bases and 4 bases, in that order; junction bases with no gene match: 8. From germline, CDR1 is LNHDA and CDR2 SQIVND (reference sequence). This CDR3 region has 15 residues. The CDR3 region is CASSPDREAYNEQFF. The CDR3 region has the DNA TGTGCCAGTAGTCCTGACCGGGAGGCTTACAATGAGCAGTTCTTC.

CDR3 residues: CASSPRTGLANTEAFF. CDR3 nucleotides: TGTGCCAGCAGTCCCCGGACAGGGTTGGCGAACACTGAAGCTTTCTTT. V gene TRBV28 combines with J gene TRBJ1-1; 8 bases line up with TRBD1. The germline gives CDR1 MDHEN, CDR2 SYDVKM. J lost 1 base, V lost 5 bases, and 9 bases had no gene match. This CDR3 comprises 16 residues.